This is a list of T cell receptor beta chains from one sample in a study of identical twins. Each CDR3 protein gets one entry after TCRdb re-called the 5' RACE reads with MiXCR. The sample holds more than 200,000 distinct CDR3 sequences, 11% to 15% seen once. Sequencing was carried out using memory (CD45RO+) T cells sorted from blood. These receptor sequences come from a woman younger than 35 in good health. The CDR3 runs from the conserved cysteine through the conserved F or W. The D gene is left open where the match is weak. Clone size is not always given. Where it is, it says once, few, many or a class for expanded clones.

d_call: -
j_call: TRBJ1-1
v_call: TRBV20-1
clone_size: few
cdr3_aa: CSAPNTEAFF
cdr3_nt: TGCAGTGCTCCGAACACTGAAGCTTTCTTT

d_call: -
j_call: TRBJ2-5
v_call: TRBV11-1
clone_size: few
cdr3_aa: CASSPDPRETQYF
cdr3_nt: TGTGCCAGCAGCCCAGACCCACGGGAGACCCAGTACTTC

d_call: -
j_call: TRBJ2-2
v_call: TRBV6-2/TRBV6-3
clone_size: few
cdr3_aa: CASSFWGTNTGELFF
cdr3_nt: TGTGCCAGCAGTTTCTGGGGAACGAACACCGGGGAGCTGTTTTTT

d_call: -
j_call: TRBJ2-5
v_call: TRBV9
clone_size: -
cdr3_aa: CASSSIAASETQYF
cdr3_nt: TGTGCCAGCAGCTCGATAGCGGCTTCAGAGACCCAGTACTTC

d_call: -
j_call: TRBJ2-6
v_call: TRBV10-2
clone_size: -
cdr3_aa: CASSEVQGTAGANVLTF
cdr3_nt: TGCGCCAGCAGTGAGGTCCAGGGGACGGCTGGGGCCAACGTCCTGACTTTC

d_call: -
j_call: TRBJ2-2
v_call: TRBV12-5
clone_size: few
cdr3_aa: CASAPPRAANTGELFF
cdr3_nt: TGTGCTAGTGCTCCTCCAAGGGCGGCTAACACCGGGGAGCTGTTTTTT

d_call: TRBD2
j_call: TRBJ2-7
v_call: TRBV20-1
clone_size: -
cdr3_aa: CSALLAGPESEQYF
cdr3_nt: TGCAGTGCCCTACTAGCGGGACCAGAGAGCGAGCAGTACTTC

d_call: TRBD2
j_call: TRBJ2-4
v_call: TRBV28
clone_size: many
cdr3_aa: CASSTRLAGGRGENIQYF
cdr3_nt: TGTGCCAGCAGCACACGACTAGCGGGAGGCCGGGGAGAAAACATTCAGTACTTC

d_call: -
j_call: TRBJ2-3
v_call: TRBV11-2
clone_size: -
cdr3_aa: CASSLITAIGNTQYF
cdr3_nt: TGTGCCAGCAGCTTAATAACTGCCATAGGAAATACGCAGTATTTT

d_call: -
j_call: TRBJ1-2
v_call: TRBV6-2/TRBV6-3
clone_size: many
cdr3_aa: CASSLTGYGYTF
cdr3_nt: TGTGCCAGCAGCCTAACAGGTTATGGCTACACCTTC

d_call: TRBD1
j_call: TRBJ1-6
v_call: TRBV5-8
clone_size: -
cdr3_aa: CASSLGTGGSRNSPLHF
cdr3_nt: TGTGCCAGCAGCTTGGGGACAGGGGGTTCACGGAATTCACCCCTCCACTTT

d_call: -
j_call: TRBJ1-1
v_call: TRBV20-1
clone_size: few
cdr3_aa: CSARDLVAEAFF
cdr3_nt: TGCAGTGCTAGAGACCTGGTCGCTGAAGCTTTCTTT

d_call: -
j_call: TRBJ2-7
v_call: TRBV2
clone_size: -
cdr3_aa: CASSQTGTEQYF
cdr3_nt: TGTGCCAGCAGTCAAACCGGGACCGAGCAGTACTTC

d_call: TRBD1
j_call: TRBJ2-2
v_call: TRBV6-2/TRBV6-3
clone_size: -
cdr3_aa: CASSQIRGLLFF
cdr3_nt: TGTGCCAGCAGCCAAATCAGGGGGTTGCTGTTTTTT

d_call: TRBD2
j_call: TRBJ2-3
v_call: TRBV3-1
clone_size: few
cdr3_aa: CASSQDSGRLADTQYF
cdr3_nt: TGTGCCAGCAGCCAAGATAGCGGGAGATTGGCGGATACGCAGTATTTT

d_call: TRBD2
j_call: TRBJ2-1
v_call: TRBV18
clone_size: -
cdr3_aa: CASSPGLGLYNEQFF
cdr3_nt: TGTGCCAGCTCACCAGGACTAGGTCTGTACAATGAGCAGTTCTTC

d_call: TRBD2
j_call: TRBJ2-7
v_call: TRBV20-1
clone_size: -
cdr3_aa: CSANPAGVGYEQYF
cdr3_nt: TGCAGTGCCAACCCAGCGGGAGTAGGCTACGAGCAGTACTTC

d_call: TRBD2
j_call: TRBJ2-7
v_call: TRBV3-1
clone_size: many
cdr3_aa: CASRRINTLAGAF
cdr3_nt: TGTGCCAGCAGACGAATAAACACGCTAGCGGGAGCTTTC

d_call: TRBD2
j_call: TRBJ2-1
v_call: TRBV3-1
clone_size: -
cdr3_aa: CASSHLAGGVNEQFF
cdr3_nt: TGTGCCAGCAGCCATCTAGCGGGGGGGGTCAATGAGCAGTTCTTC

d_call: -
j_call: TRBJ2-5
v_call: TRBV27
clone_size: few
cdr3_aa: CASRQGVQETQYF
cdr3_nt: TGTGCCAGCAGACAGGGCGTACAAGAGACCCAGTACTTC

d_call: -
j_call: TRBJ2-7
v_call: TRBV5-1
clone_size: -
cdr3_aa: CASSSGPAYEQYF
cdr3_nt: TGCGCCAGCAGCTCCGGACCGGCCTACGAGCAGTACTTC

d_call: TRBD2
j_call: TRBJ2-1
v_call: TRBV4-3
clone_size: few
cdr3_aa: CASSQSGWGGHNEQFF
cdr3_nt: TGCGCCAGCAGCCAGTCGGGGTGGGGGGGACACAATGAGCAGTTCTTC

d_call: TRBD1
j_call: TRBJ1-1
v_call: TRBV12-3/TRBV12-4
clone_size: many
cdr3_aa: CASSLGGHRGNTEAFF
cdr3_nt: TGTGCCAGCAGTTTAGGGGGCCACAGGGGGAACACTGAAGCTTTCTTT

d_call: -
j_call: TRBJ2-2
v_call: TRBV7-9
clone_size: few
cdr3_aa: CASSSGSYHTGELFF
cdr3_nt: TGTGCCAGCAGCTCCGGGTCCTACCACACCGGGGAGCTGTTTTTT

d_call: -
j_call: TRBJ1-1
v_call: TRBV6-2/TRBV6-3
clone_size: many
cdr3_aa: CASRPVTANTEAFF
cdr3_nt: TGTGCCAGCAGGCCAGTAACGGCGAACACTGAAGCTTTCTTT

d_call: TRBD2
j_call: TRBJ2-7
v_call: TRBV4-3
clone_size: -
cdr3_aa: CASSESGTSGSYEQYF
cdr3_nt: TGCGCCAGCAGCGAATCCGGGACTAGCGGCTCCTACGAGCAGTACTTC

d_call: TRBD2
j_call: TRBJ2-3
v_call: TRBV7-2
clone_size: -
cdr3_aa: CASSPAGGRTDTQYF
cdr3_nt: TGTGCCAGCAGCCCTGCCGGCGGGAGAACAGATACGCAGTATTTT

d_call: -
j_call: TRBJ2-5
v_call: TRBV12-3/TRBV12-4
clone_size: -
cdr3_aa: CASSLGRGQETQYF
cdr3_nt: TGTGCCAGCAGTTTAGGCCGGGGCCAAGAGACCCAGTACTTC

d_call: -
j_call: TRBJ1-2
v_call: TRBV5-6
clone_size: few
cdr3_aa: CASSLADRSYGYTF
cdr3_nt: TGTGCCAGCAGCTTGGCGGACAGAAGCTATGGCTACACCTTC

d_call: -
j_call: TRBJ2-2
v_call: TRBV2
clone_size: few
cdr3_aa: CASSQGTYTGELFF
cdr3_nt: TGTGCCAGCAGTCAGGGGACGTACACCGGGGAGCTGTTTTTT

d_call: -
j_call: TRBJ1-1
v_call: TRBV12-5
clone_size: few
cdr3_aa: CASGYLNTEAFF
cdr3_nt: TGTGCTAGTGGTTATTTGAACACTGAAGCTTTCTTT

d_call: TRBD1
j_call: TRBJ2-5
v_call: TRBV24-1
clone_size: -
cdr3_aa: CATSDGQGLETQYF
cdr3_nt: TGTGCCACCAGTGATGGACAGGGTTTAGAGACCCAGTACTTC

d_call: -
j_call: TRBJ1-4
v_call: TRBV2
clone_size: few
cdr3_aa: CASIRFNEKLFF
cdr3_nt: TGTGCCAGCATTCGATTTAATGAAAAACTGTTTTTT

d_call: -
j_call: TRBJ1-1
v_call: TRBV11-2
clone_size: few
cdr3_aa: CASSRYGTEAFF
cdr3_nt: TGTGCCAGCAGCCGATATGGCACTGAAGCTTTCTTT

d_call: -
j_call: TRBJ1-4
v_call: TRBV5-5
clone_size: few
cdr3_aa: CASTLRGGTNEKLFF
cdr3_nt: TGTGCCAGCACCTTACGGGGTGGCACTAATGAAAAACTGTTTTTT

d_call: TRBD2
j_call: TRBJ2-3
v_call: TRBV2
clone_size: -
cdr3_aa: CASSERGSGPSTDTQYF
cdr3_nt: TGTGCCAGCAGTGAGAGGGGTAGCGGGCCTAGCACAGATACGCAGTATTTT

d_call: -
j_call: TRBJ1-5
v_call: TRBV6-5
clone_size: few
cdr3_aa: CASSYSNPGAGNQPQHF
cdr3_nt: TGTGCCAGCAGTTACTCGAATCCGGGGGCTGGCAATCAGCCCCAGCATTTT

d_call: TRBD1
j_call: TRBJ2-4
v_call: TRBV6-1
clone_size: -
cdr3_aa: CATGQASLAKNIQYF
cdr3_nt: TGTGCCACAGGACAGGCCTCTTTAGCCAAAAACATTCAGTACTTC

d_call: TRBD1
j_call: TRBJ2-5
v_call: TRBV11-2
clone_size: few
cdr3_aa: CASSLTGTGRQETQYF
cdr3_nt: TGTGCCAGCAGCTTAACAGGGACAGGGAGGCAAGAGACCCAGTACTTC

d_call: TRBD1
j_call: TRBJ2-5
v_call: TRBV3-1
clone_size: few
cdr3_aa: CASSQWTGDQETQYF
cdr3_nt: TGTGCCAGCAGCCAATGGACAGGAGATCAAGAGACCCAGTACTTC

d_call: TRBD1
j_call: TRBJ2-7
v_call: TRBV12-3/TRBV12-4
clone_size: few
cdr3_aa: CASSLGQGAHEQYF
cdr3_nt: TGTGCCAGCAGCCTTGGGCAGGGGGCCCACGAGCAGTACTTC

d_call: -
j_call: TRBJ2-5
v_call: TRBV6-1
clone_size: few
cdr3_aa: CASSTPGPTTTQYF
cdr3_nt: TGTGCCAGCAGTACCCCCGGGCCCACCACGACCCAGTACTTC

d_call: -
j_call: TRBJ2-2
v_call: TRBV5-1
clone_size: -
cdr3_aa: CASSPPDSAPTGELFF
cdr3_nt: TGCGCCAGCAGCCCACCGGACTCCGCCCCCACCGGGGAGCTGTTTTTT

d_call: -
j_call: TRBJ1-2
v_call: TRBV6-1
clone_size: many
cdr3_aa: CASDRAIDYGYTF
cdr3_nt: TGTGCCAGCGACAGAGCTATAGACTATGGCTACACCTTC

d_call: -
j_call: TRBJ2-7
v_call: TRBV27
clone_size: -
cdr3_aa: CASSFAPTYEQYF
cdr3_nt: TGTGCCAGCAGTTTTGCCCCTACCTACGAGCAGTACTTC

d_call: TRBD2
j_call: TRBJ2-5
v_call: TRBV6-1
clone_size: few
cdr3_aa: CASRVLAGETQYF
cdr3_nt: TGTGCCAGCAGGGTACTAGCGGGGGAGACCCAGTACTTC

d_call: -
j_call: TRBJ2-2
v_call: TRBV6-2/TRBV6-3
clone_size: -
cdr3_aa: CASTKGRDITGELFF
cdr3_nt: TGTGCCAGCACAAAGGGGCGGGACATCACCGGGGAGCTGTTTTTT

d_call: TRBD1
j_call: TRBJ1-2
v_call: TRBV18
clone_size: -
cdr3_aa: CASSPDREDGYTF
cdr3_nt: TGTGCCAGCTCACCCGACAGGGAGGATGGCTACACCTTC

d_call: TRBD1
j_call: TRBJ1-1
v_call: TRBV29-1
clone_size: few
cdr3_aa: CSAQGAIGAFF
cdr3_nt: TGCAGCGCCCAGGGGGCCATAGGCGCTTTCTTT

d_call: -
j_call: TRBJ2-3
v_call: TRBV4-3
clone_size: -
cdr3_aa: CASSLTGTRPGTQYF
cdr3_nt: TGCGCCAGCAGCCTGACCGGGACACGTCCCGGTACGCAGTATTTT

d_call: TRBD2
j_call: TRBJ2-2
v_call: TRBV5-1
clone_size: many
cdr3_aa: CASSLMASGSTGELFF
cdr3_nt: TGCGCCAGCAGCTTGATGGCTAGCGGGAGTACCGGGGAGCTGTTTTTT

d_call: -
j_call: TRBJ2-3
v_call: TRBV30
clone_size: -
cdr3_aa: CAWSPEGLAYTDTQYF
cdr3_nt: TGTGCCTGGAGTCCTGAGGGGCTAGCGTACACAGATACGCAGTATTTT

d_call: TRBD2
j_call: TRBJ2-3
v_call: TRBV6-4
clone_size: many
cdr3_aa: CASSDSRGGTDTQYF
cdr3_nt: TGTGCCAGCAGTGACTCGCGGGGGGGCACAGATACGCAGTATTTT

d_call: -
j_call: TRBJ1-1
v_call: TRBV10-3
clone_size: few
cdr3_aa: CAISPAEGNTEAFF
cdr3_nt: TGTGCCATCAGTCCGGCGGAGGGGAACACTGAAGCTTTCTTT

d_call: TRBD1
j_call: TRBJ1-2
v_call: TRBV3-1
clone_size: many
cdr3_aa: CASSPVPGQGRYGYTF
cdr3_nt: TGTGCCAGCAGCCCAGTCCCGGGACAGGGGCGGTATGGCTACACCTTC